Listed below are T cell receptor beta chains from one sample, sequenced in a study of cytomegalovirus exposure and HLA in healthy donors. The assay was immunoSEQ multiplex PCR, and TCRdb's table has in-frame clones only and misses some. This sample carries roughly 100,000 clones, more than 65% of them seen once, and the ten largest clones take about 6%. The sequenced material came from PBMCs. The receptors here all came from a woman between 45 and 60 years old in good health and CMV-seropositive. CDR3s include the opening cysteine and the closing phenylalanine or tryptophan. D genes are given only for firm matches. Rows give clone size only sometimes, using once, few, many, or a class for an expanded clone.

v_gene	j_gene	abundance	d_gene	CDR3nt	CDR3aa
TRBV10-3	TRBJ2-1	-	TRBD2	TGTGCCATCAGTGAGATGACTAGCGGGCACAATGAGCAGTTCTTC	CAISEMTSGHNEQFF
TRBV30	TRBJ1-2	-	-	TGTGCCTGGAGTGTTCTTCAGGGATACGGTGGCTACACCTTC	CAWSVLQGYGGYTF
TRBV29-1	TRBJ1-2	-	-	TGCAGCGTTGTTGTGGCGGAGGGGAATAATGGCTACACCTTC	CSVVVAEGNNGYTF
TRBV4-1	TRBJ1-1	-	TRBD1	TGCGCCAGCAGCCAAGATCCCGGGACAGGGGGCCTACAAGCTTTCTTT	CASSQDPGTGGLQAFF
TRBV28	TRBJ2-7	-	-	TGTGCCAGCAGTTTATTTCTAGCGCCCTACGAGCAGTACTTC	CASSLFLAPYEQYF
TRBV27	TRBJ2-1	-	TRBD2	TGTGCCAGCAGTTCCCAGGGTGCCGAGACTAGCAGATACAATGAGCAGTTCTTC	CASSSQGAETSRYNEQFF
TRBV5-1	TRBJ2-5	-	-	TGCGCCAGCAGCCTACAGGGAGTCCAAGAGACCCAGTACTTC	CASSLQGVQETQYF
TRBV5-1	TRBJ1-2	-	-	TGCGCCAGCAGCCCAGGACACTCCTATGGCTACACCTTC	CASSPGHSYGYTF
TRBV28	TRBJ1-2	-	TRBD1	TGTGCCAGCAGTTCTCCCCCAGGGGGCTGGAACTATGGCTACACCTTC	CASSSPPGGWNYGYTF
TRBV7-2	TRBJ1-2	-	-	TGTGCCAGCAGCCTTGGGGGGGGGAGTGGCTACACCTTC	CASSLGGGSGYTF
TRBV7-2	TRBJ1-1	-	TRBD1	TGTGCCAGCAGCTTAGTATCCGGGACAGTTCTGAACACTGAAGCTTTCTTT	CASSLVSGTVLNTEAFF
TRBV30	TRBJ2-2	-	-	TGTGCCTGGAGTGTAGCCGGGGGGCACGGGGAGCTGTTTTTT	CAWSVAGGHGELFF
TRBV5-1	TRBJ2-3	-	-	TGCGCCAGCAAGGTGGGGGGAACAGATACGCAGTATTTT	CASKVGGTDTQYF
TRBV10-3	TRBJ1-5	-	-	TGTGCCATCAGTGAGTCCGGCGGAAACAATCAGCCCCAGCATTTT	CAISESGGNNQPQHF
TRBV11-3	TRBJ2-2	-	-	TGTGCCAGCAGCCCGGGGGGCGCGGGGGACAACACCGGGGAGCTGTTTTTT	CASSPGGAGDNTGELFF
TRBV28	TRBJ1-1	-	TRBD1	TGTGCCAGCAGCATTCGAGGGACAGTGAACACTGAAGCTTTCTTT	CASSIRGTVNTEAFF
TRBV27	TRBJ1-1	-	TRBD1	TGTGCCAGCAAAACGGACAGGGCGAACACTGAAGCTTTCTTT	CASKTDRANTEAFF
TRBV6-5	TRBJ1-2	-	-	TGTGCCAGCACTACGAGGACGGGGATCTATGGCTACACCTTC	CASTTRTGIYGYTF
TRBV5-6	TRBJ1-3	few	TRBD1	TGTGCCAGCAGCTTGAGATACAGGGGGACTGGAAACACCATATATTTT	CASSLRYRGTGNTIYF
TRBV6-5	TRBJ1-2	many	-	TGTGCCAGCAGTTATGGGTCGGGGGTTCAAGGCTACACCTTC	CASSYGSGVQGYTF
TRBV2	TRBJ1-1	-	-	TGTGCCAGCACCAGACAGGTGGCGAACACTGAAGCTTTCTTT	CASTRQVANTEAFF
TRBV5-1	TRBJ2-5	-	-	TGCGCCAGCAGCTACAACAGGGGACTCCAAGAGACCCAGTACTTC	CASSYNRGLQETQYF
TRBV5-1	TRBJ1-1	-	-	TGCGCCAGCAGCCCACCGACAGGTTTCGGAAACACTGAAGCTTTCTTT	CASSPPTGFGNTEAFF
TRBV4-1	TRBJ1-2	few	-	TGCGCCAGCAGCCAAGCGGAGGGAGGGGCGTACGGCTACACCTTC	CASSQAEGGAYGYTF
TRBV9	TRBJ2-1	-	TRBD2	TGTGCCAGCAGCCCGGGGGGACTAGCTACCTACAATGAGCAGTTCTTC	CASSPGGLATYNEQFF
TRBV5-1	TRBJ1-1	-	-	TGCGCCAGCAGCCCAATAAGCCTCTTTGAAGCTTTCTTT	CASSPISLFEAFF
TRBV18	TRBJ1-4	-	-	TGTGCCAGCTCACCCCCCGGGGATGCGGAAAAACTGTTTTTT	CASSPPGDAEKLFF
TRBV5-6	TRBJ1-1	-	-	TGTGCCAGCAGCTTGTACTCCGGACAGAAGAACACTGAAGCTTTCTTT	CASSLYSGQKNTEAFF
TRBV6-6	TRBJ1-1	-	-	TGTGCCAGCAGTTACTCGAAGGAGCGCTTGAACACTGAAGCTTTCTTT	CASSYSKERLNTEAFF
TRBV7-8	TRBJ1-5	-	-	TGTGCCAGCAGCTTAGGACCCCGTACAGCCCAGCATTTT	CASSLGPRTAQHF
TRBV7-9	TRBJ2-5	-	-	TGTTCCAGCAGCTTCCTATCCGGTCCAGGGGAGACCCAGTACTTC	CSSSFLSGPGETQYF
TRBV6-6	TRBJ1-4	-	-	TGTGCCAGCAGTACCACCGACTTTAATGAAAAACTGTTTTTT	CASSTTDFNEKLFF
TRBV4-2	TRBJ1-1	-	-	TGTGCCAGCAGCGGCCGGGGTTTGAACACTGAAGCTTTCTTT	CASSGRGLNTEAFF
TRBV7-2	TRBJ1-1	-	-	TGTGCCAGCGACACACCTTTCACTGAAGCTTTCTTT	CASDTPFTEAFF
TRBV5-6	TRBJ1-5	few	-	TGTGCCAGCAGCTTTGGTTCAGGCGGGGGCAATCAGCCCCAGCATTTT	CASSFGSGGGNQPQHF
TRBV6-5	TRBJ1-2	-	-	TGTGCCAGCAAACTGACAGGAGGTGACTATGGCTACACCTTC	CASKLTGGDYGYTF
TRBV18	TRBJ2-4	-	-	TGTGCCAGCTCACCAGGGGGGAACATTCAGTACTTC	CASSPGGNIQYF
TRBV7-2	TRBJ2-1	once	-	TGTGCCAGCAGCTTTAGCGGAAATAGAAGGAGCAATGAGCAGCTCTTC	CASSFSGNRRSNEQLF
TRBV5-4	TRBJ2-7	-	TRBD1	TGTGCCAGCAGGGCCGGGACAGGTGTCCACGAGCAGTACTTC	CASRAGTGVHEQYF
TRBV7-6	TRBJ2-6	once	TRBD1	TGTGCCACCACCACCGGGACAGGGGTTTTCTCTGGGGCCAACGTCCTGACTTTC	CATTTGTGVFSGANVLTF
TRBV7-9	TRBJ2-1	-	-	TGTTCCAGCAGCTTATCCCAGGGGACCTACAATGAGCAGTTCTTC	CSSSLSQGTYNEQFF
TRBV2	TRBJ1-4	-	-	TGTGCCAGCAGTGAAGGCGGCAGAAGGAGTGGAAAACTGTTTTTT	CASSEGGRRSGKLFF
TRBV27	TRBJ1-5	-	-	TGTGCCAGCAGGCCCTGGGGGGGAGGCCAGCCCCAGCATTTT	CASRPWGGGQPQHF
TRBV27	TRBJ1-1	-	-	TGTGCCAGCAGGACCACTGGGGGGACTGAAGCTTTCTTT	CASRTTGGTEAFF
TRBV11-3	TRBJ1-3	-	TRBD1	TGTGCCAGCAGCCTGGGGACAGAAAACGCCATATATTTT	CASSLGTENAIYF
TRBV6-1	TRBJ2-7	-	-	TGTGCCACCCGGTCCCCCAGGACCTACGAGCAGTACTTC	CATRSPRTYEQYF
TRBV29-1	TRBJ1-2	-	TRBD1	TGCAGCGTTGGACAGGGAAACGGCTACACCTTC	CSVGQGNGYTF
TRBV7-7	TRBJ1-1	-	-	TGTGCCAGCAGCTTAGGAGTCGGTGAAGCTTTCTTT	CASSLGVGEAFF
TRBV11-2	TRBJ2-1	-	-	TGTGCCAGCAGCTTAGGGAGGACGAATCTTTACAATGAGCAGTTCTTC	CASSLGRTNLYNEQFF
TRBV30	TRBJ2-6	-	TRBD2	TGTGCCTGGAGTAAGTGGGAGGGCTTGGGGGCCAACGTCCTGACTTTC	CAWSKWEGLGANVLTF
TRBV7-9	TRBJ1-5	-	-	TGTGCCAGCAGCTCAGTCAATCAGCCCCAGCATTTT	CASSSVNQPQHF
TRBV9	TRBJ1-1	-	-	TGTGCCAGCAGCGTAGTTGCAGGGAACACTGAAGCTTTCTTT	CASSVVAGNTEAFF
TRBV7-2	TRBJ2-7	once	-	TGTGCCAGCAGCCCCGTTAGGAGCGAGCAGTACTTC	CASSPVRSEQYF
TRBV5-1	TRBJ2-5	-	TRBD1	TGCGCCAGCAGCTTATCCGGGACAGGGGGTCTAGAGACCCAGTACTTC	CASSLSGTGGLETQYF